Following are 14 T cell receptor beta chains from one sample sequenced in a study of T cell responses to AZD1222 COVID-19 vaccine. The assay was immunoSEQ multiplex PCR, and TCRdb's table has in-frame clones only and misses some. The sample records roughly 150,000 clones, approximately 90% being singletons. Sequencing used peripheral blood, obtained on day 0 of AZD1222 vaccination. These receptors originate from an adult in good health.

V gene TRBV3-1 (or the pseudogene TRBV3-2) combines with J gene TRBJ2-1, with D hard to call. Trimming shortened V by 8 bases and J by 0 bases, and 14 bases separated the two germline ends. The CDR3 spans 15 residues. Germline V gene data show CDR1 as LGHDT and CDR2 as YNNKEL (reference sequence). CDR3 protein: CASSLKGSSYNEQFF. The CDR3 region has the DNA TGTGCCAGCTCTCTAAAGGGAAGCTCCTACAATGAGCAGTTCTTC.

The sample holds one count of this clone. J is TRBJ1-1 and V is TRBV11-1; D unresolved. Germline V CDR1 and CDR2: SGHAT, FQDESV (reference sequence). Trimming removed 1 base from V and 0 bases from J, with 12 bases in between. This CDR3 contains 16 residues. CDR3 protein: CASSLDAGRMNTEAFF. CDR3 coding DNA: TGTGCCAGCAGCTTAGACGCCGGGAGGATGAACACTGAAGCTTTCTTT. Full variable domain (remainder filled in from reference TRBV11-1 and TRBJ1-1): EAEVAQSPRYKITEKSQAVAFWCDPISGHATLYWYRQILGQGPELLVQFQDESVVDDSQLPKDRFSAERLKGVDSTLKIQPAELGDSAMYLCASSLDAGRMNTEAFFGQGTRLTVV.

The chain links TRBV6-1 to TRBJ1-2; 7 nucleotides line up with TRBD1. Germline trimming cut 1 base from V and 11 bases from J; bases unmatched to any gene: 7. Germline V gene lookup returns CDR1 MNHNS and CDR2 SASEGT. The CDR3 sequence is 13 residues long. Written as DNA, the CDR3 is TGTGCCAGCAGTGAAGGAACTTGGACAGGATACACCTTC. Protein sequence: CASSEGTWTGYTF.

The chain combines TRBV28 with TRBJ2-1; D possibly corresponds to TRBD1 (6 bases). Germline CDR1 is MDHEN and CDR2 is SYDVKM. V lost 4 bases and J lost 7, with 23 bases in between. The CDR3 contains 17 residues. CDR3 DNA sequence: TGTGCCAGCAGTTCCCCCAATACAGGGTCTCCTTCGAATGAGCAGTTCTTC. It is translated as CASSSPNTGSPSNEQFF.

The chain joins TRBV4-2 to TRBJ1-5; 7 bases map to TRBD1. The V gene end was trimmed by 0 bases and the J gene end by 7 bases; junction bases not matched to a gene: 6. CDR1 and CDR2 (germline): LGHNA, YNFKEQ. This CDR3 has 15 amino acids. The CDR3 DNA reads as TGTGCCAGCAGCCAAGATTTCGACAGGGAGCAGCCCCAGCATTTT. Translation: CASSQDFDREQPQHF.

The rearrangement joins TRBV6-5 to TRBJ1-1; D not certain. Germline V gene sequence: CDR1 MNHEY, CDR2 SVGAGI. The V end was cut by 2 bases, the J end by 5 bases, with 15 bases between. The CDR3 totals 15 residues. DNA for the CDR3: TGTGCCAGCAGTTACCTGGTTGACCGAGGGACTGAAGCTTTCTTT. Its translation: CASSYLVDRGTEAFF.

The chain is built from TRBV5-6 and TRBJ1-6, with TRBD1 matching 7 bases. V lost 1 base and J lost 7; bases outside the gene matches: 2. The CDR3 consists of 14 residues. CDR1 is SGHDT, CDR2 YYEEEE, per germline. The CDR3 region is CASSLPGGNSPLHF. DNA of the CDR3: TGTGCCAGCAGCTTGCCAGGGGGAAATTCACCCCTCCACTTT.

The genes are TRBV6-5 and TRBJ2-3; D remains ambiguous. The germline V gene has CDR1 MNHEY and CDR2 SVGAGI. Trimming removed 8 bases from V and 0 bases from J, with 9 bases in between. The CDR3 length is 13 residues. The CDR3 region has the DNA TGTGCCAGCGCCACCTCTAGCACAGATACGCAGTATTTT. It specifies CASATSSTDTQYF.

This sequence joins TRBV5-1 and TRBJ1-3, with D unclear. This CDR3 is 16 amino acids long. The germline V gene has CDR1 SGHRS and CDR2 YFSETQ. V lost 0 bases to trimming and J lost 0 bases, with 10 bases between them. The CDR3, as DNA: TGCGCCAGCAGCTTGGCCGGTTACCACTCTGGAAACACCATATATTTT. As protein: CASSLAGYHSGNTIYF. Full variable domain (rest looked up from reference TRBV5-1 and TRBJ1-3): KAGVTQTPRYLIKTRGQQVTLSCSPISGHRSVSWYQQTPGQGLQFLFEYFSETQRNKGNFPGRFSGRQFSNSRSEMNVSTLELGDSALYLCASSLAGYHSGNTIYFGEGSWLTVV.

This rearrangement joins TRBV4-3 to TRBJ1-6; D not resolved. Germline assignment: CDR1 LGHNA and CDR2 YSLEER. Trimming took 1 base from V and 8 from J, leaving 6 bases between them. The CDR3 consists of 13 residues. The CDR3 coding sequence is TGCGCCAGCAGCCAAGTTGCAGATTCACCCCTCCACTTT. Encoded protein: CASSQVADSPLHF.

The genes are TRBV10-3 and TRBJ2-6; D not resolved. Between the trimmed V and J ends, which lost 5 bases and 4 bases, there was a span of 12 bases. This CDR3 spans 15 amino acids. Per the germline V gene, CDR1 is ENHRY and CDR2 is SYGVKD. The CDR3 DNA reads as TGTGCCATCAGTTTAGGGCCCCTGGGGGCCAACGTCCTGACTTTC. It codes for CAISLGPLGANVLTF.

V usage is TRBV11-2 and J usage is TRBJ2-3, with a weak D call TRBD1 (6 bases). The germline CDR1 and CDR2 sequences are SGHAT and FQNNGV. This CDR3 has 14 residues. The V end lost 5 bases, the J end lost 3 bases, and 12 bases lay between the germline ends. CDR3 nucleotide sequence: TGTGCCAGCAGCCCCGGGACAAGGACAGATACGCAGTATTTT. This encodes CASSPGTRTDTQYF.

The gene calls are TRBV5-5 and TRBJ2-2; D is tentatively TRBD1 or TRBD2 (5 bases each). This CDR3 is 17 amino acids long. Germline V gene data show CDR1 as SGHKS and CDR2 as YYEKEE (reference sequence). V lost 4 bases to trimming and J lost 7 bases, with 23 bases between them. This CDR3 is CASSLNRDPYNIGELFF. Written as DNA, the CDR3 is TGTGCCAGCAGCCTCAACCGGGACCCTTATAATATCGGGGAGCTGTTTTTT. The whole variable domain, filled in from reference TRBV5-5 and TRBJ2-2, reads DAGVTQSPTHLIKTRGQQVTLRCSPISGHKSVSWYQQVLGQGPQFIFQYYEKEERGRGNFPDRFSARQFPNYSSELNVNALLLGDSALYLCASSLNRDPYNIGELFFGEGSRLTVL.

A few counts support this clone. CDR3: CASSLTGLSLAGRAGFNEQFF. The DNA of the CDR3 is TGTGCCAGCAGCTTAACGGGGTTATCACTAGCGGGAAGGGCAGGGTTCAATGAGCAGTTCTTC. The J gene is TRBJ2-1, the V gene TRBV7-3; 10 bases are shared with TRBD2. Germline V gene lookup returns CDR1 SGHTA and CDR2 FQGTGA. The ends lost 0 bases at V and 6 bases at J; junction bases unmatched: 20. The CDR3 extends over 21 amino acids.